The present entry profiles one TCR beta chain with its context. These data belong to a study of blood T cell repertoires in COVID-19. Clones were sequenced by immunoSEQ multiplex PCR, and TCRdb holds only the in-frame ones, with some missing. This sample yields 200,000 to 250,000 clones, of which 75% to 90% are seen a single time; about 6% belongs to the top ten. The CDR3 extends over 14 amino acids. Germline V gene lookup returns CDR1 MNHEY and CDR2 SMNVEV (reference sequence). V gave up 1 base and J gave up 4 bases; unmatched junction bases: 0. This TCR derives from a man aged 55 to 70 who had recovered from COVID-19. J is TRBJ2-2 and V is TRBV27; 7 bases are a match to TRBD2. Sequencing used peripheral blood. The chain's CDR3 is CASSLWGGTGELFF. The DNA for the CDR3 is TGTGCCAGCAGTTTATGGGGGGGCACCGGGGAGCTGTTTTTT.